One and the same sample provided the 17 T cell receptor beta chains below, sequenced in a study of T cell responses to AZD1222 COVID-19 vaccine. The repertoire was sequenced with immunoSEQ multiplex PCR; TCRdb's copy has only in-frame clones and lacks some. This sample yields about 54,000 clones, of which 89% are seen a single time; roughly 1.9% belongs to the top ten. The sequencing used peripheral blood, collected on day 0 of AZD1222 vaccination. All receptors come from an adult in good health.

This clone has a single count. The sample contains more than one DNA sequence encoding this CDR3. CDR3 sequence reads: CASSIGGTDTQYF. CDR3 nucleotides: TGTGCCAGTAGTATCGGGGGTACAGATACGCAGTATTTT. This chain links TRBV19 with TRBJ2-3, with a weak D call TRBD2 (6 bases). The V gene lost 3 bases and the J gene lost 3 bases, with 7 bases spanning the gap. The CDR3 length is 13 residues. Germline CDR1 reads LNHDA; CDR2 reads SQIVND (reference sequence).

The chain has TRBV18 and TRBJ2-7, with D possibly being TRBD1 (6 bases). V was cut by 3 bases and J by 2 bases, with 14 bases left in between. The CDR3 contains 15 residues. CDR1 KGHSH and CDR2 LQKENI come from the germline V gene. CDR3 in amino acids: CASSPSSGDTYEQYF. As DNA, the CDR3 is TGTGCCAGCTCACCTTCGTCAGGGGACACCTACGAGCAGTACTTC.

V is TRBV11-1 and J is TRBJ2-7, with a weak D call TRBD2 (6 bases). The CDR3 spans 15 residues. V was trimmed by 2 bases and J by 0 bases, leaving 11 bases between them. CDR1 is SGHAT, CDR2 FQDESV, per germline (reference sequence). The CDR3 bases are TGTGCCAGCAGCTTACTTAGCGGACTCTCCTACGAGCAGTACTTC. Its translation is CASSLLSGLSYEQYF.

V usage is TRBV5-1 and J usage is TRBJ2-7; unclear D gene. This CDR3 is 11 amino acids long. The V gene lost 5 bases and the J gene lost 5 bases, with 8 bases spanning the gap. Germline CDR1 and CDR2: SGHRS and YFSETQ. The CDR3 DNA sequence: TGCGCCAGCAGTTCCTTGGACGAGCAGTACTTC. Amino acid sequence: CASSSLDEQYF.

This clone was picked up a small number of times. This sequence joins TRBV3-1 (or the pseudogene TRBV3-2) and TRBJ2-7, with 12 bases that match TRBD2. Germline V lookup: CDR1 LGHDT, CDR2 YNNKEL (reference sequence). V dropped 6 bases and J dropped 1; count of bases not matched to a gene: 4. The CDR3 has 15 amino acids. For the CDR3, the DNA is TGTGCCAGCAGACAACTAGCGGGAGGTTCCTACGAGCAGTACTTC. Translated, it gives CASRQLAGGSYEQYF.

The gene calls are TRBV19 and TRBJ1-5; TRBD1 aligns across 7 bases. The J segment lost 7 bases and the V segment lost 5 bases, leaving 5 bases of the junction unmatched. The CDR3 is made up of 13 amino acids. CDR1 LNHDA and CDR2 SQIVND come from the germline V gene (reference sequence). Here the CDR3 DNA reads TGTGCCAGTAGTCAAACAGGGGACCAGCCCCAGCATTTT. This encodes CASSQTGDQPQHF.

This sequence joins TRBV5-4 and TRBJ2-5; 11 nucleotides line up with TRBD2. Germline V gene sequence: CDR1 SGHNT, CDR2 YYREEE (reference sequence). The trim removed 4 bases at V and 0 bases at J, leaving 5 bases unmatched. This CDR3 comprises 16 residues. CDR3 nucleotide sequence: TGTGCCAGCAGCCCCGGGACTAGCGGAAACCAAGAGACCCAGTACTTC. Translated, it gives CASSPGTSGNQETQYF.

The chain employs TRBV5-4 and TRBJ2-1, with 7 bases fitting TRBD2. In germline, CDR1 is SGHNT, CDR2 YYREEE (reference sequence). The CDR3 loop spans 17 amino acids. Trimming took 3 bases from V and 6 from J; bases not matched to a gene: 15. The CDR3 loop is CASSSSGGSNWGNEQFF. The CDR3 DNA reads as TGTGCCAGCAGCTCCTCTGGCGGGAGCAACTGGGGCAATGAGCAGTTCTTC.

The chain carries TRBV19 and TRBJ2-7, with TRBD2 matching 8 bases. V trimming: 5 bases; J trimming: 4 bases; junction bases outside the gene matches: 4. Germline V gene lookup returns CDR1 LNHDA and CDR2 SQIVND (reference sequence). The CDR3 loop spans 13 amino acids. The CDR3 region is CASSDGTRYEQYF. CDR3 DNA sequence: TGTGCCAGTAGTGATGGGACTAGGTACGAGCAGTACTTC. The variable domain in full, with the rest retrieved from reference TRBV19 and TRBJ2-7, is DGGITQSPKYLFRKEGQNVTLSCEQNLNHDAMYWYRQDPGQGLRLIYYSQIVNDFQKGDIAEGYSVSREKKESFPLTVTSAQKNPTAFYLCASSDGTRYEQYFGPGTRLTVT.

The chain carries TRBV7-2 and TRBJ1-6; no clear D. The CDR3 extends over 15 amino acids. CDR1 SGHTA and CDR2 FQGNSA come from the germline V gene. V lost 1 base to trimming and J lost 9 bases, with 13 bases between them. CDR3 region: CASSLEPYLGSPLHF. CDR3 nucleotide sequence: TGTGCCAGCAGCTTAGAACCCTATCTTGGTTCACCCCTCCACTTT.

The genes are TRBV7-9 and TRBJ2-5; tentatively, D is TRBD1 (6 bases). Germline V gene data show CDR1 as SEHNR and CDR2 as FQNEAQ (reference sequence). This CDR3 has 14 amino acids. Trimming cost V 2 bases and J 2 bases, with 9 bases left between them. The CDR3 is CASSLTGLQETQYF. The CDR3 nucleotides read TGTGCCAGCAGCTTAACAGGGCTTCAAGAGACCCAGTACTTC.

J is TRBJ2-1 and V is TRBV7-2, with 8 bases fitting TRBD2. The V gene end was trimmed by 4 bases and the J gene end by 4 bases; junction bases not matched to a gene: 12. The CDR3 is 17 residues long. Germline-derived CDR1 and CDR2 are SGHTA and FQGNSA. CDR3 sequence (DNA): TGTGCCAGCAGCTCAACCCCGGGACTAGGGCGATACAATGAGCAGTTCTTC. The encoded protein is CASSSTPGLGRYNEQFF.

The V and J genes are TRBV12-3 or TRBV12-4 and TRBJ1-6, with D possibly being TRBD1 (5 bases). Trimming took off 8 bases at V and 10 bases at J, with 15 bases between the two ends. The CDR3 totals 13 residues. The CDR3 coding sequence is TGTGCCAGCCGGGGACGGTGGGGATCACCCCTCCACTTT. Translated: CASRGRWGSPLHF.

This clone was observed a handful of times. V is TRBV3-1 (or the pseudogene TRBV3-2) and J is TRBJ1-3; D unresolved. CDR3 size: 15 residues. V was pared by 3 bases and J by 0 bases, with 9 bases between. Germline loops: CDR1 LGHDT, CDR2 YNNKEL (reference sequence). The CDR3 DNA is TGTGCCAGCAGCCAGACTTCGAACTCTGGAAACACCATATATTTT. Amino acid sequence: CASSQTSNSGNTIYF.

V gene TRBV3-1 (or the pseudogene TRBV3-2) combines with J gene TRBJ1-3; 9 positions agree with TRBD1. V was clipped by 3 bases and J by 0 bases; unmatched bases: 6. Germline V gene sequence: CDR1 LGHDT, CDR2 YNNKEL (reference sequence). The CDR3 is 17 residues long. CDR3 residues: CASSHQGQGYSGNTIYF. For the CDR3, the DNA is TGTGCCAGCAGCCACCAGGGACAGGGATACTCTGGAAACACCATATATTTT.

The gene calls are TRBV11-2 and TRBJ1-1, with D unresolved. This CDR3 region has 12 residues. V was trimmed by 5 bases and J by 0 bases, leaving 4 bases between them. CDR1 and CDR2 from the germline V gene are SGHAT and FQNNGV. The CDR3 sequence is CASSRVNTEAFF. In DNA form, the CDR3 reads TGTGCCAGCAGCCGAGTGAACACTGAAGCTTTCTTT.

The chain joins TRBV27 to TRBJ1-2; tentative D call: TRBD1 (5 bases). The CDR3 has 14 residues. Trimming took 5 bases from V and 4 from J, leaving 14 bases between them. Germline V gene data show CDR1 as MNHEY and CDR2 as SMNVEV (reference sequence). CDR3 in amino acids: CASSPRTGGYGYTF. The CDR3 region has the DNA TGTGCCAGCAGTCCCCGGACCGGGGGCTATGGCTACACCTTC.